Listed here is a single TCR beta chain. This sample is part of a study of blood T cell repertoires in COVID-19. Here immunoSEQ multiplex PCR was the method, and the copy in TCRdb shows in-frame clones only, minus some. The sample contains around 150,000 clones, approximately 82% of which appear only once. The CDR3 has 15 residues. The V and J ends lost 5 bases and 4 bases, in that order; junction bases with no gene match: 5. Germline V lookup: CDR1 SGHAT, CDR2 FQNNGV. Sequencing was performed on peripheral blood. The V call is TRBV11-2, the J call TRBJ2-6; TRBD1 matches at 7 bases. This receptor was identified in a woman older than 75 with acute or convalescent COVID-19. This CDR3 reads CASSPTGLGANVLTF. CDR3 DNA: TGTGCCAGCAGCCCGACAGGGTTGGGGGCCAACGTCCTGACTTTC.